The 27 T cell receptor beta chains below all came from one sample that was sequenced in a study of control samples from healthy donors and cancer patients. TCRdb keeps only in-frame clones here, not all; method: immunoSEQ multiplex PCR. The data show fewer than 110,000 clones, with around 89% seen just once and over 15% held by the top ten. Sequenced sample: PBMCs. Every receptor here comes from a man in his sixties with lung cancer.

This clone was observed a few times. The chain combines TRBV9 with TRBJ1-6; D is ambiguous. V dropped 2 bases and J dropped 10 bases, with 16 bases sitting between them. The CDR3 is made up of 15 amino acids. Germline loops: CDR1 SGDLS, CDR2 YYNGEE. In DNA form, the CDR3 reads TGTGCCAGCAGCGTGTCCGGTGGACCGGCCTCACCCCTCCACTTT. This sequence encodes CASSVSGGPASPLHF.

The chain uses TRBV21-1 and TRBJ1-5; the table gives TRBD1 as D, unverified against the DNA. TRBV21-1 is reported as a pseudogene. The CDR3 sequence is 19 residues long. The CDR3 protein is CASSKEGWDRACSNQPQHF. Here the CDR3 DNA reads TGTGCCAGCAGCAAAGAAGGGTGGGACAGGGCATGTAGCAATCAGCCCCAGCATTTT.

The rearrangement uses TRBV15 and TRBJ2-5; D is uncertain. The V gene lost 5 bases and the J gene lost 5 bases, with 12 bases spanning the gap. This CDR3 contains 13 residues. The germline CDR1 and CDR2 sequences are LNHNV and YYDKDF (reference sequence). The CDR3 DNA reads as TGTGCCACCAGCCAGGCCTCTACGGAGACCCAGTACTTC. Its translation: CATSQASTETQYF.

CDR3: CASSQDLGGGTKNIQYF. CDR3 nucleotide sequence: TGTGCCAGCAGCCAAGATCTCGGGGGTGGGACCAAAAACATTCAGTACTTC. The V call is TRBV4-2, the J call TRBJ2-4; the D gene is possibly TRBD2 (6 bases). The length of the CDR3 is 17 residues. The V gene's germline CDR1 is LGHNA and CDR2 YNFKEQ. V lost 0 bases, J lost 2 bases, and 14 bases lay in between.

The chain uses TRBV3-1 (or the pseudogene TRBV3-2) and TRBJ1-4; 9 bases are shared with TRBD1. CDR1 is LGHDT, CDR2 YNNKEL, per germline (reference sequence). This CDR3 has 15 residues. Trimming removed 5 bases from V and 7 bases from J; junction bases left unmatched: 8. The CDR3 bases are TGTGCCAGCAGCGATTCCGGGACAGGGCTTGAAAAACTGTTTTTT. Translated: CASSDSGTGLEKLFF.

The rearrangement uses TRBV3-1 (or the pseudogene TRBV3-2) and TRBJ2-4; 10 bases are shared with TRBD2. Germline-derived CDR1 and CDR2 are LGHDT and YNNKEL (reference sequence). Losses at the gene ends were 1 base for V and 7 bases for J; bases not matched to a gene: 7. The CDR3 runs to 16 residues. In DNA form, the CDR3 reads TGTGCCAGCAGCCAAGGGATTAGCGGGGGGATGAACATTCAGTACTTC. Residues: CASSQGISGGMNIQYF.

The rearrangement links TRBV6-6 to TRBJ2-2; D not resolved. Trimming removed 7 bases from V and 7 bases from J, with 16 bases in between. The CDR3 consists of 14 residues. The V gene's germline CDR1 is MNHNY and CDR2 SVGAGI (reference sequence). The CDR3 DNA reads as TGTGCCAGCACCAGCGTCGACGGTCGCGGGGAGCTGTTTTTT. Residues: CASTSVDGRGELFF.

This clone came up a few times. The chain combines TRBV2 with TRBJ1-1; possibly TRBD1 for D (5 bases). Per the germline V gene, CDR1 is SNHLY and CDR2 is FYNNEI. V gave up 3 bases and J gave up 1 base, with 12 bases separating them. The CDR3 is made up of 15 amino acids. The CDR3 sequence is CASSDNRPSNTEAFF. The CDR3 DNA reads TGTGCCAGCAGTGATAACAGGCCATCGAACACTGAAGCTTTCTTT.

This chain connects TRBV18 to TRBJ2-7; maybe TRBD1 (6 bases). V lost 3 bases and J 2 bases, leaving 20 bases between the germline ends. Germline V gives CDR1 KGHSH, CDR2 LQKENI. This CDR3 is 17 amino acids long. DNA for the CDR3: TGTGCCAGCTCACCCACAAGGGCGACAGGCCTCACCTACGAGCAGTACTTC. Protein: CASSPTRATGLTYEQYF.

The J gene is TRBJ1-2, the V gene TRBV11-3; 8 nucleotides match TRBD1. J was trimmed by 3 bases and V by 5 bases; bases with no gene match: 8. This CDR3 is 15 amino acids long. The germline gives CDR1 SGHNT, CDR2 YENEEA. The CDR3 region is CASSRGQGVDYGYTF. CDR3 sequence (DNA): TGTGCCAGCAGCCGAGGACAGGGTGTGGACTATGGCTACACCTTC.

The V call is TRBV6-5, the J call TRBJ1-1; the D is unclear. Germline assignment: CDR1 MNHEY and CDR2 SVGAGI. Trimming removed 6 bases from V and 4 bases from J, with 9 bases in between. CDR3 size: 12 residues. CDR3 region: CASSQISTEAFF. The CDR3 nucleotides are TGTGCCAGCAGCCAAATTTCCACTGAAGCTTTCTTT.

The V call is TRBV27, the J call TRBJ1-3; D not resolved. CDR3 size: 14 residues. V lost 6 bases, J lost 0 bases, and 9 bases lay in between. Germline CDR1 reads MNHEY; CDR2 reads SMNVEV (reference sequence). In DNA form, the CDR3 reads TGTGCCAGCAGGGAAGCGGGCTCTGGAAACACCATATATTTT. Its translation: CASREAGSGNTIYF.

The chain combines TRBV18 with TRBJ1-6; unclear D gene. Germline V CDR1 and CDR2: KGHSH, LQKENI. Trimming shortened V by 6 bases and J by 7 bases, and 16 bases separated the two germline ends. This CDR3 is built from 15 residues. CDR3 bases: TGTGCCAGCTCTTCGAGCGGGGATTCCAATTCACCCCTCCACTTT. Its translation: CASSSSGDSNSPLHF.

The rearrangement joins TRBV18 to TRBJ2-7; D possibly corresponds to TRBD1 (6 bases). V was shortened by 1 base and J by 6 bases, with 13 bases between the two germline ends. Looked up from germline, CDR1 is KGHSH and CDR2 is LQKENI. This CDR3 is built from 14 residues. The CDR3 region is CASSPLAGDGEQYF. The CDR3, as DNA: TGTGCCAGCTCACCACTGGCAGGGGACGGCGAGCAGTACTTC. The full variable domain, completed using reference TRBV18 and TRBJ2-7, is NAGVMQNPRHLVRRRGQEARLRCSPMKGHSHVYWYRQLPEEGLKFMVYLQKENIIDESGMPKERFSAEFPKEGPSILRIQQVVRGDSAAYFCASSPLAGDGEQYFGPGTRLTVT.

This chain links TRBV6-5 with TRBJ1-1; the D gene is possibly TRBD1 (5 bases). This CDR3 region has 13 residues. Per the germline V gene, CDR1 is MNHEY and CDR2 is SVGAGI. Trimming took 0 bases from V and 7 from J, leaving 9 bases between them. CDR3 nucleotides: TGTGCCAGCAGTTACTCAGGGGATAGTGAAGCTTTCTTT. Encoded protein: CASSYSGDSEAFF.

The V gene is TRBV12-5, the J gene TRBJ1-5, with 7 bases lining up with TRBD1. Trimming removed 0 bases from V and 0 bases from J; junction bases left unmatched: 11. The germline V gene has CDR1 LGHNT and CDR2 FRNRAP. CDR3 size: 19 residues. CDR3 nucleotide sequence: TGTGCTAGTGGTTTGGTACGCGATGGGGACAGCTATAGCAATCAGCCCCAGCATTTT. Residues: CASGLVRDGDSYSNQPQHF.

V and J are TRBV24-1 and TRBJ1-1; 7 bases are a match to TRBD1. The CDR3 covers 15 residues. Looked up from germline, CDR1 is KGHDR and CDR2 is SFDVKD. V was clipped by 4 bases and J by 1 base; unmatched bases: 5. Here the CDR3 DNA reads TGTGCCACCAGTGAAGGGGGCCCCGGGAACACTGAAGCTTTCTTT. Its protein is CATSEGGPGNTEAFF.

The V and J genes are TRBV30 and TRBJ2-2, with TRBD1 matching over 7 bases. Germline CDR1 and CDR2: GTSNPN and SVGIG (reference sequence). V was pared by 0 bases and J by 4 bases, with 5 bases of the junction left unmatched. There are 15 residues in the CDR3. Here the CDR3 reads CAWSVGAGGTGELFF. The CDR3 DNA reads TGTGCCTGGAGTGTAGGTGCAGGGGGCACCGGGGAGCTGTTTTTT.

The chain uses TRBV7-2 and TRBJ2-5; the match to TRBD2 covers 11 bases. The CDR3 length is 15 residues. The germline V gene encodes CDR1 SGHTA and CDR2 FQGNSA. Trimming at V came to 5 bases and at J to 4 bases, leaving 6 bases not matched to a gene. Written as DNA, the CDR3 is TGTGCCAGCAGCCCCTTCACTAGCGGGGGAGAGACCCAGTACTTC. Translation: CASSPFTSGGETQYF. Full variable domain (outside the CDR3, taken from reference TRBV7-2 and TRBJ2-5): GAGVSQSPSNKVTEKGKDVELRCDPISGHTALYWYRQSLGQGLEFLIYFQGNSAPDKSGLPSDRFSAERTGGSVSTLTIQRTQQEDSAVYLCASSPFTSGGETQYFGPGTRLLVL.

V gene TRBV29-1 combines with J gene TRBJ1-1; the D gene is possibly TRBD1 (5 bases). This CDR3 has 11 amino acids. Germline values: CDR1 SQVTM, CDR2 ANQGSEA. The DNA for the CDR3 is TGCAGAGGGACCTTGAACACTGAAGCTTTCTTT. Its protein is CRGTLNTEAFF. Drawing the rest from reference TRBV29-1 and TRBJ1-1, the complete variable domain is SAVISQKPSRDICQRGTSLTIQCQVDSQVTMMFWYRQQPGQSLTLIATANQGSEATYESGFVIDKFPISRPNLTFSTLTVSNMSPEDSSIYLCRGTLNTEAFFGQGTRLTVV.

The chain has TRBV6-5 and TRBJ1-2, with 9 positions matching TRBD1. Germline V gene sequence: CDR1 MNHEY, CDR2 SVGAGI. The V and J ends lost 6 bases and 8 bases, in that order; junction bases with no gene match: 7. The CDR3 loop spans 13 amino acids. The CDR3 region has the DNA TGTGCCAGCAGGGTCACAGGGGGCTGGGGCTACACCTTC. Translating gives CASRVTGGWGYTF.

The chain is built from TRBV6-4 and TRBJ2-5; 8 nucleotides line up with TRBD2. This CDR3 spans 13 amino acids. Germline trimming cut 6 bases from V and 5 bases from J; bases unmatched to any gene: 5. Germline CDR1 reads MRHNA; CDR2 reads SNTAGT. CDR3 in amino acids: CASSAREGETQYF. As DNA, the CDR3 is TGTGCCAGCAGCGCCCGGGAGGGGGAGACCCAGTACTTC.

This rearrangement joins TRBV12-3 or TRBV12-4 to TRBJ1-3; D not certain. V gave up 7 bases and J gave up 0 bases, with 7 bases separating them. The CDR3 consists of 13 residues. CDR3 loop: CASTRGSGNTIYF. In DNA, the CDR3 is TGTGCCAGCACTCGGGGCTCTGGAAACACCATATATTTT.

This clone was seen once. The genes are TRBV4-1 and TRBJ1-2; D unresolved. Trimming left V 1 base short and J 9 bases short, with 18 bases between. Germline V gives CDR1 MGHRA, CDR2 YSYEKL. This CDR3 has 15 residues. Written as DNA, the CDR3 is TGCGCCAGCAGCCAAGGGTCAGTTCTTCTCGGGAGCTACACCTTC. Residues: CASSQGSVLLGSYTF.

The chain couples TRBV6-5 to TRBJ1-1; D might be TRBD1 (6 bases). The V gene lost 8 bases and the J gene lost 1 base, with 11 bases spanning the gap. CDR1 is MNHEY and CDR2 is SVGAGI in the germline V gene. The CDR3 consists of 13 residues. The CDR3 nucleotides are TGTGCCAGCGTTAGGGGGGCGAACACTGAAGCTTTCTTT. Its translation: CASVRGANTEAFF.

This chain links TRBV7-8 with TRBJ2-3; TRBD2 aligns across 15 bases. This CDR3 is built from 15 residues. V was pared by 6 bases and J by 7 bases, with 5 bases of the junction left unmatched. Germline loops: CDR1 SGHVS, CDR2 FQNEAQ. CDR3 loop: CASRSGTSGGYTQYF. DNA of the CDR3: TGTGCCAGCAGGTCCGGGACTAGCGGGGGGTATACGCAGTATTTT.

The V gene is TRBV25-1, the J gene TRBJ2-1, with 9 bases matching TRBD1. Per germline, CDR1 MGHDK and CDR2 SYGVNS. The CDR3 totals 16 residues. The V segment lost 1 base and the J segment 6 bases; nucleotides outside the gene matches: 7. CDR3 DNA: TGTGCCAGCAGTGAATGGAAGGGACAGGGCACCAATGAGCAGTTCTTC. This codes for CASSEWKGQGTNEQFF.